Given below is one T cell receptor (beta chain) in context. Sequencing was performed with immunoSEQ multiplex PCR; in TCRdb, only in-frame clones are kept and a portion is missing. This table has 200,000 to 250,000 clones, about 85% appearing once. This sample stems from a study of blood T cell repertoires in COVID-19. Study as a whole: The United States, Italy and Spain were the sources of the acute and convalescent COVID-19 samples.

The CDR3 covers 15 residues. The age range of participants was about 18 to 95 years, with residence in about two dozen US areas. Participant-reported clinical history was the basis for cohort assignment. Cohort 3 recovered donors had two negative PCRs, clearance, or symptom resolution. The sample comprised PBMCs or T cells enriched from blood (not recorded which). The clonotype comes from a young man who had recovered from COVID-19. This chain connects TRBV21-1 to TRBJ1-1; no DNA check was done on the table's D call, TRBD1. TRBV21-1 is marked as a pseudogene. The CDR3 sequence: CASGLMWDRATEAFF. As DNA, the CDR3 is TGTGCCAGCGGCCTAATGTGGGACAGGGCAACGGAAGCTTTCTTT.